The 17 T cell receptor beta chains reported below all come from one sample, sequenced in a study of regulatory and conventional T cells in RAG deficiency. Blood CD4+ CD25-low CD127-high conventional T cells supplied the genomic DNA template. Measured with immunoSEQ multiplex PCR; TCRdb has only the in-frame clones, and not every one. Among over 45,000 clones, 75% to 90% were seen once, and the ten largest hold 0.51%. In addition, the sample was reused for a study of regulatory T cells. This second study says: Amplification used 52 TRBV primers and 13 TRBJ primers.

Specimen: CD4+ effector T cells sorted from blood. These receptors originate from a human donor in good health.

This chain links TRBV6-1 with TRBJ1-1, with 7 nucleotides matching TRBD1. The CDR3 contains 14 residues. Germline CDR1 is MNHNS and CDR2 is SASEGT. V dropped 3 bases and J dropped 5; count of bases not matched to a gene: 6. The CDR3 spells CASSEPVQGTEAFF. For the CDR3, the DNA is TGTGCCAGCAGTGAGCCTGTACAGGGGACTGAAGCTTTCTTT.

This clone was observed a single time. The gene calls are TRBV30 and TRBJ1-1; D is uncertain. This CDR3 contains 13 residues. Trimming removed 0 bases at V and 1 base at J, with 6 bases between. Germline V gene data show CDR1 as GTSNPN and CDR2 as SVGIG (reference sequence). The CDR3 region is CAWSVGGNTEAFF. In DNA, the CDR3 is TGTGCCTGGAGTGTTGGTGGGAACACTGAAGCTTTCTTT.

This chain links TRBV6-6 with TRBJ1-1; maybe TRBD1 (5 bases). The germline V gene encodes CDR1 MNHNY and CDR2 SVGAGI (reference sequence). The CDR3 runs to 14 residues. V gave up 2 bases and J gave up 7 bases, with 14 bases separating them. The CDR3 sequence: CASSYAWGQGEAFF. The CDR3 DNA sequence: TGTGCCAGCAGTTACGCTTGGGGTCAGGGTGAAGCTTTCTTT.

The genes are TRBV10-3 and TRBJ2-1; TRBD2 matches 7 bases. Germline CDR1 and CDR2: ENHRY and SYGVKD. V lost 10 bases and J lost 6; bases outside the gene matches: 6. There are 12 residues in the CDR3. The CDR3 sequence is CATLREVNEQFF. CDR3 nucleotides: TGTGCCACCCTCCGGGAGGTCAATGAGCAGTTCTTC.

This clone was detected once. This sequence joins TRBV7-3 and TRBJ2-3, with TRBD2 matching over 12 bases. Germline CDR1 reads SGHTA; CDR2 reads FQGTGA. Trimming took 4 bases from V and 1 from J; bases not matched to a gene: 3. This CDR3 spans 16 amino acids. CDR3 loop: CASSSRLAGGTDTQYF. As DNA, the CDR3 is TGTGCCAGCAGCTCCCGACTAGCGGGGGGCACAGATACGCAGTATTTT.

V is TRBV5-8 and J is TRBJ2-3; D may be TRBD2 (5 bases). V lost 3 bases to trimming and J lost 0 bases, with 14 bases between them. Germline values: CDR1 SGHTS, CDR2 YDEGEE. The CDR3 covers 16 residues. The CDR3 DNA reads as TGTGCCAGCAGCTCCGCTCTAGCAGATAGCACAGATACGCAGTATTTT. It translates to CASSSALADSTDTQYF.

This chain connects TRBV4-1 to TRBJ1-1; a possible D gene is TRBD1 (5 bases). CDR1 and CDR2 from the germline V gene are MGHRA and YSYEKL. The CDR3 loop spans 14 amino acids. V was cut by 5 bases and J by 3 bases, with 13 bases left in between. Here the CDR3 reads CASSYQARDTEAFF. The CDR3 nucleotides read TGCGCCAGCAGCTACCAGGCCAGGGACACTGAAGCTTTCTTT.

CDR3 in DNA: TGTGCCAGCAGCGTAGTAGAGGTGTTGGGGGAGCTGTTTTTT. Its translation is CASSVVEVLGELFF. The chain joins TRBV9 to TRBJ2-2; no firm D call. Trimming took off 0 bases at V and 8 bases at J, with 11 bases between the two ends. This CDR3 has 14 residues. Germline CDR1 reads SGDLS; CDR2 reads YYNGEE.

The genes are TRBV5-1 and TRBJ2-5; D gene ambiguous. The CDR3 is 13 residues long. Germline CDR1 is SGHRS and CDR2 is YFSETQ. Trimming left V 1 base short and J 1 base short, with 5 bases between. The CDR3 is CASSLTPQETQYF. Here the CDR3 DNA reads TGCGCCAGCAGCTTGACCCCCCAAGAGACCCAGTACTTC.

The chain uses TRBV18 and TRBJ2-7, with D possibly being TRBD1 (7 bases). This CDR3 region has 16 residues. Trimming removed 4 bases from V and 4 bases from J, with 20 bases in between. Germline loops: CDR1 KGHSH, CDR2 LQKENI. In DNA form, the CDR3 reads TGTGCCAGCTCACAAACCCCGGCGACAGGGAGGTACGAGCAGTACTTC. It codes for CASSQTPATGRYEQYF.

To note about this clone: Other DNA sequences in this specimen translate into the identical CDR3. V usage is TRBV19 and J usage is TRBJ1-1; maybe TRBD1 (5 bases). V dropped 3 bases and J dropped 0 bases, with 17 bases sitting between them. This CDR3 contains 17 residues. The V gene's germline CDR1 is LNHDA and CDR2 SQIVND (reference sequence). The CDR3 loop reads CASSMSLGGTLNTEAFF. As DNA, the CDR3 is TGTGCCAGTAGTATGAGCCTGGGGGGGACTTTGAACACTGAAGCTTTCTTT.

The rearrangement links TRBV6-1 to TRBJ2-4; D remains ambiguous. Germline V CDR1 and CDR2: MNHNS, SASEGT. CDR3 length equals 11 residues. V was cut by 3 bases and J by 6 bases, with 3 bases left in between. The chain's CDR3 is CASSERNIQYF. The CDR3 DNA is TGTGCCAGCAGTGAGCGAAACATTCAGTACTTC.

This chain links TRBV18 with TRBJ1-6, with a possible D match to TRBD1 (5 bases). Germline-derived CDR1 and CDR2 are KGHSH and LQKENI. The V end lost 6 bases, the J end lost 9 bases, and 18 bases lay between the germline ends. The CDR3 extends over 15 amino acids. This chain's CDR3 is CASSGGDETVSPLHF. The CDR3 DNA follows: TGTGCCAGCTCCGGGGGGGATGAGACGGTTTCACCCCTCCACTTT.

The chain employs TRBV2 and TRBJ2-5; 9 nucleotides line up with TRBD1. CDR3 length: 14 amino acids. The V and J ends lost 4 bases and 2 bases, in that order; junction bases with no gene match: 2. The germline V gene has CDR1 SNHLY and CDR2 FYNNEI. The CDR3 DNA is TGTGCCAGCAGTGGGGACAGGGCACAAGAGACCCAGTACTTC. This codes for CASSGDRAQETQYF.

The chain's CDR3 is CASSEGGGGDTQYF. The CDR3 nucleotides are TGTGCCAGCAGTGAGGGAGGGGGCGGAGATACGCAGTATTTT. V and J are TRBV2 and TRBJ2-3; D might be TRBD1 or TRBD2, each matching 7 bases. The germline CDR1 and CDR2 sequences are SNHLY and FYNNEI. V dropped 3 bases and J dropped 5 bases, with 12 bases sitting between them. The CDR3 consists of 14 residues.

This clone was observed a handful of times. V is TRBV19 and J is TRBJ1-2, with TRBD1 matching 7 bases. Trimming cost V 4 bases and J 8 bases; bases outside gene matches: 7. The germline CDR1 and CDR2 sequences are LNHDA and SQIVND (reference sequence). This CDR3 is built from 13 residues. The DNA for the CDR3 is TGTGCCAGTAGTACCCGACAGGGCGACGGCTACACCTTC. This gives the protein CASSTRQGDGYTF.

The chain combines TRBV28 with TRBJ1-3; 7 nucleotides align to TRBD1. Germline CDR1 is MDHEN and CDR2 is SYDVKM. The CDR3 totals 14 residues. J lost 6 bases, V lost 4 bases, and 6 bases had no gene match. The CDR3 DNA reads TGTGCCAGCAGTTACCCAGGGGGAGAAAACACCATATATTTT. Residues: CASSYPGGENTIYF.